These 28 T cell receptor beta chains share one sample of origin, sequenced in a study of blood T cell repertoires in COVID-19. The protocol was immunoSEQ multiplex PCR, while the TCRdb copy is restricted to in-frame clones and leaves out a portion. Of about 220,000 clones listed, roughly 89% are singletons. The material sequenced was PBMCs or T cells enriched from blood (not recorded which). All receptors come from a woman aged 40 to 50 who had recovered from COVID-19.

The chain joins TRBV27 to TRBJ1-1; maybe TRBD1 (5 bases). This CDR3 spans 14 amino acids. The ends were cut back, 5 bases at V and 4 bases at J, with 14 bases in the middle. CDR1 and CDR2 (germline): MNHEY, SMNVEV (reference sequence). The CDR3 coding sequence is TGTGCCAGCAGTGGGGTCGGGGGAATCACTGAAGCTTTCTTT. Translating gives CASSGVGGITEAFF.

A single count supports this clone. V is TRBV3-1 (or the pseudogene TRBV3-2) and J is TRBJ2-1, with D tentatively TRBD1 (6 bases). Trimming shortened V by 6 bases and J by 14 bases, and 26 bases separated the two germline ends. This CDR3 is 15 amino acids long. The germline V gene encodes CDR1 LGHDT and CDR2 YNNKEL (reference sequence). CDR3 loop: CASRGRTVIGDDKFF. DNA of the CDR3: TGTGCCAGCAGGGGTAGGACAGTCATCGGCGACGATAAGTTCTTC.

The V and J genes are TRBV4-1 and TRBJ2-3; D perhaps matches TRBD2 (5 bases). Trimming left V 5 bases short and J 0 bases short, with 15 bases between. The CDR3 is 16 amino acids. CDR1 and CDR2 from the germline V gene are MGHRA and YSYEKL. For the CDR3, the DNA is TGCGCCAGCAGCGGAGACGGACTGTCTAGCACAGATACGCAGTATTTT. Protein product: CASSGDGLSSTDTQYF.

The V gene is TRBV7-2, the J gene TRBJ2-2; D perhaps matches TRBD2 (5 bases). In germline, CDR1 is SGHTA, CDR2 FQGNSA. CDR3 length equals 16 residues. The V and J ends lost 0 bases and 3 bases respectively, with 11 bases between them. In DNA form, the CDR3 reads TGTGCCAGCAGCTTAGCTCGAGCGGTTGACACCGGGGAGCTGTTTTTT. Translation: CASSLARAVDTGELFF. Supplemented by reference TRBV7-2 and TRBJ2-2, the full variable domain reads GAGVSQSPSNKVTEKGKDVELRCDPISGHTALYWYRQSLGQGLEFLIYFQGNSAPDKSGLPSDRFSAERTGGSVSTLTIQRTQQEDSAVYLCASSLARAVDTGELFFGEGSRLTVL.

The chain recombines TRBV4-2 with TRBJ2-7; tentative D call: TRBD2 (6 bases). V lost 4 bases and J lost 4, with 17 bases in between. This CDR3 comprises 15 residues. CDR1 and CDR2 from the germline V gene are LGHNA and YNFKEQ. The CDR3: CASSRSRAGYYEQYF. CDR3 DNA: TGTGCCAGCAGCCGATCTAGGGCGGGATATTACGAGCAGTACTTC.

This sequence joins TRBV29-1 and TRBJ2-5, with D tentatively TRBD1 (5 bases). V lost 1 base and J 3 bases, leaving 15 bases between the germline ends. This CDR3 is built from 15 residues. Germline CDR1 SQVTM, CDR2 ANQGSEA. DNA of the CDR3: TGCAGCGTTGAAGGGCTCAGGGTCGGAAAAGAGACCCAGTACTTC. Protein: CSVEGLRVGKETQYF.

The chain has TRBV18 and TRBJ2-7; D is perhaps TRBD2 (5 bases). The CDR3 is 16 residues long. The germline V gene encodes CDR1 KGHSH and CDR2 LQKENI. Deletions cut 6 bases from V and 3 bases from J, with 21 bases between. DNA for the CDR3: TGTGCCAGCTCCCCAGTACCGGGAAAACAAAGCTACGAGCAGTACGTC. Residues: CASSPVPGKQSYEQYV.

The gene calls are TRBV30 and TRBJ2-2; possible D gene TRBD1, 6 bases. Germline CDR1 reads GTSNPN; CDR2 reads SVGIG (reference sequence). V lost 2 bases, J lost 7 bases, and 17 bases lay in between. The CDR3 is 15 amino acids. CDR3: CAWSSVQTGHGELFF. The CDR3 nucleotides are TGTGCCTGGAGTTCCGTCCAAACAGGGCACGGGGAGCTGTTTTTT. The whole variable domain, remainder taken from reference TRBV30 and TRBJ2-2, is SQTIHQWPATLVQPVGSPLSLECTVEGTSNPNLYWYRQAAGRGLQLLFYSVGIGQISSEVPQNLSASRPQDRQFILSSKKLLLSDSGFYLCAWSSVQTGHGELFFGEGSRLTVL.

The V and J genes are TRBV7-9 and TRBJ2-7, with 7 bases that match TRBD2. The CDR3 is made up of 13 amino acids. Looked up from germline, CDR1 is SEHNR and CDR2 is FQNEAQ (reference sequence). J lost 7 bases, V lost 4 bases, and 7 bases had no gene match. The CDR3 DNA reads as TGTGCCAGCAGCTCGAGCGGGAATTTGGAGCAGTACGTC. It is translated as CASSSSGNLEQYV.

In its sample, this clone was seen once. The chain links TRBV2 to TRBJ1-2; D remains unclear. There are 13 residues in the CDR3. V gave up 4 bases and J gave up 2 bases, with 8 bases separating them. Germline CDR1 reads SNHLY; CDR2 reads FYNNEI. This CDR3 reads CASSGRENYGYTF. In DNA, the CDR3 is TGTGCCAGCAGTGGAAGGGAGAACTATGGCTACACCTTC.

This clone was observed once. The chain carries TRBV24-1 and TRBJ2-3; D is unclear. This CDR3 is built from 15 residues. Trimming shortened V by 3 bases and J by 6 bases, and 15 bases separated the two germline ends. CDR1 and CDR2 from the germline V gene are KGHDR and SFDVKD. CDR3 coding DNA: TGTGCCACCAGTGATCCCCGGGTCCTCGGGGATACGCAGTATTTT. It yields the protein CATSDPRVLGDTQYF.

The gene calls are TRBV30 and TRBJ2-7; D is ambiguous. V lost 2 bases, J lost 1 base, and 9 bases lay in between. The germline gives CDR1 GTSNPN, CDR2 SVGIG (reference sequence). The CDR3 spans 13 residues. Written as DNA, the CDR3 is TGTGCCTGGAGTTTGGGCTGGTCCTACGAGCAGTACTTC. Its protein is CAWSLGWSYEQYF.

The DNA for the CDR3 is TGTGCCTGTTCTCCGGGACAGGGGCCTTACAATGAGCAGTTCTTC. Its translation: CACSPGQGPYNEQFF. The chain is built from TRBV30 and TRBJ2-1; 10 nucleotides match TRBD1. Germline V CDR1 and CDR2: GTSNPN, SVGIG (reference sequence). The CDR3 is 15 residues long. J was trimmed by 4 bases and V by 6 bases; bases with no gene match: 9.

This clone appeared a few times. This chain connects TRBV19 to TRBJ1-5, with 8 nucleotides matching TRBD1. This CDR3 comprises 13 residues. J lost 7 bases, V lost 5 bases, and 4 bases had no gene match. The germline gives CDR1 LNHDA, CDR2 SQIVND (reference sequence). In DNA, the CDR3 is TGTGCCAGTAGTTTCAGGGGGCAACAGCCCCAGCATTTT. Encoded protein: CASSFRGQQPQHF.

This clone was seen a handful of times. The V call is TRBV10-2, the J call TRBJ2-7, with TRBD2 matching 7 bases. Per germline, CDR1 WSHSY and CDR2 SAAADI. The ends lost 5 bases at V and 4 bases at J; junction bases unmatched: 8. The CDR3 is made up of 14 amino acids. CDR3 nucleotide sequence: TGCGCCAGCAGTACCGGGAGGTCGGGGTACGAGCAGTACGTC. This codes for CASSTGRSGYEQYV.

The rearrangement joins TRBV4-1 to TRBJ2-5; 12 positions match TRBD1. Per germline, CDR1 MGHRA and CDR2 YSYEKL. CDR3 size: 15 residues. Trimming at V came to 4 bases and at J to 2 bases, leaving 2 bases not matched to a gene. CDR3 residues: CASSRDRGRQETQYF. The CDR3 region has the DNA TGCGCCAGCAGCCGGGACAGGGGGCGGCAAGAGACCCAGTACTTC.

The V and J genes are TRBV28 and TRBJ2-1; perhaps TRBD1 as D (6 bases). Germline V CDR1 and CDR2: MDHEN, SYDVKM. This CDR3 region has 14 residues. Trimming shortened V by 7 bases and J by 7 bases, and 17 bases separated the two germline ends. The CDR3, as DNA: TGTGCCAGCATCCAAGGGGGTGGAGGTAATGAGCAGTTCTTC. Residues: CASIQGGGGNEQFF. Using reference TRBV28 and TRBJ2-1 for the parts outside the CDR3, the full variable domain is DVKVTQSSRYLVKRTGEKVFLECVQDMDHENMFWYRQDPGLGLRLIYFSYDVKMKEKGDIPEGYSVSREKKERFSLILESASTNQTSMYLCASIQGGGGNEQFFGPGTRLTVL.

V and J are TRBV12-3 or TRBV12-4 and TRBJ1-1; D not certain. The CDR3 sequence is 12 residues long. V lost 2 bases and J 11 bases, leaving 12 bases between the germline ends. CDR3 in DNA: TGTGCCAGCAGTTTAAGTTTTGCCGGGGCTTTCTTT. Protein: CASSLSFAGAFF.

The genes are TRBV19 and TRBJ1-6; 9 bases agree with TRBD1. V shed 6 bases, J shed 6 bases, and the junction held 3 bases outside the gene matches. The length of the CDR3 is 14 residues. Germline values: CDR1 LNHDA, CDR2 SQIVND (reference sequence). The CDR3 is CASSRTGANSPLHF. In DNA form, the CDR3 reads TGTGCCAGTAGCCGGACAGGGGCTAATTCACCCCTCCACTTT.

This rearrangement joins TRBV7-6 to TRBJ2-2; 9 positions agree with TRBD2. V trimming: 4 bases; J trimming: 7 bases; junction bases outside the gene matches: 7. The CDR3 loop spans 15 amino acids. Germline V gives CDR1 SGHVS, CDR2 FNYEAQ. The CDR3 nucleotides read TGTGCCAGCAGCTGGACTAGCGTTAGGGGCGGGGAGCTGTTTTTT. Its translation: CASSWTSVRGGELFF.

The V and J genes are TRBV21-1 and TRBJ2-3; TRBD2 reflects the table's D call only, with no check against the DNA. TRBV21-1 counts as a pseudogene. This CDR3 is built from 15 residues. CDR3 in DNA: TGTGCCAGCAGCAAAAGAGTCGGGGGCACAGATACGCAGTATTTT. Translated: CASSKRVGGTDTQYF.

The chain joins TRBV30 to TRBJ1-5; D is undetermined. CDR3 length: 13 amino acids. The germline V gene encodes CDR1 GTSNPN and CDR2 SVGIG (reference sequence). Trimming took off 3 bases at V and 4 bases at J, with 10 bases between the two ends. CDR3 coding DNA: TGTGCCTGGAGCTCCAGAACAAATCAGCCCCAGCATTTT. Protein product: CAWSSRTNQPQHF.

This chain connects TRBV30 to TRBJ1-1; 8 bases map to TRBD1. The CDR3 covers 13 residues. J gave up 6 bases and V 2 bases, and 5 bases lay outside the gene matches. Germline V gives CDR1 GTSNPN, CDR2 SVGIG (reference sequence). The CDR3 DNA is TGTGCCTGGAGTCCTGGACAGGGTGCTGAAGCTTTCTTT. Protein: CAWSPGQGAEAFF.

The V gene is TRBV19, the J gene TRBJ2-7; D perhaps matches TRBD2 (5 bases). CDR3 length: 16 amino acids. V lost 1 base, J lost 2 bases, and 15 bases lay in between. CDR1 LNHDA and CDR2 SQIVND come from the germline V gene (reference sequence). Here the CDR3 reads CASSIVPGVGTYEQYF. For the CDR3, the DNA is TGTGCCAGTAGTATAGTCCCCGGGGTCGGCACCTACGAGCAGTACTTC.

The chain couples TRBV28 to TRBJ1-1, with no clear D. The CDR3 extends over 14 amino acids. The germline V gene has CDR1 MDHEN and CDR2 SYDVKM. The V and J ends lost 5 bases and 5 bases respectively, with 15 bases between them. This CDR3 is CASSRREVRTEAFF. CDR3 nucleotide sequence: TGTGCCAGCAGTAGAAGGGAGGTGAGGACTGAAGCTTTCTTT.

The gene calls are TRBV3-1 (or the pseudogene TRBV3-2) and TRBJ2-2; the D gene is possibly TRBD1 (5 bases). CDR1 and CDR2 (germline): LGHDT, YNNKEL (reference sequence). CDR3 size: 12 residues. V was clipped by 4 bases and J by 6 bases, with 6 bases between them. The DNA for the CDR3 is TGTGCCAGCAGCCTAGGGGCCGGGGAGCTGTTTTTT. Translation gives CASSLGAGELFF.

The J gene is TRBJ2-1, the V gene TRBV11-2, with D perhaps TRBD1 (5 bases). V lost 5 bases to trimming and J lost 9 bases, with 14 bases between them. CDR3 length equals 13 residues. Germline V gene lookup returns CDR1 SGHAT and CDR2 FQNNGV. The CDR3 nucleotides read TGTGCCAGCAGCACATACAGGCTCCCTGAGCAGTTCTTC. Its translation: CASSTYRLPEQFF.

This chain connects TRBV5-6 to TRBJ1-3, with TRBD1 as a possible D gene (6 bases). The germline gives CDR1 SGHDT, CDR2 YYEEEE. With 5 bases removed from V and 0 bases from J, the gap between germline ends came to 15 bases. This CDR3 contains 16 residues. The CDR3 region has the DNA TGTGCCAGCAGTTTCCTTACAGGGTCCTCTGGAAACACCATATATTTT. This translates into CASSFLTGSSGNTIYF.